This T cell receptor (beta chain) derives from a study of blood T cell repertoires in COVID-19. Overall study: The origin of the acute and convalescent COVID-19 samples was the United States, Italy and Spain.

TCRdb keeps only in-frame clones here, not all; method: immunoSEQ multiplex PCR. This table holds 290,000 or so clones, around 89% found once. Trimming removed 3 bases at V and 5 bases at J, with 14 bases between. Germline V gene sequence: CDR1 LGHDT, CDR2 YNNKEL (reference sequence). CDR3 size: 15 residues. Allocation to cohorts depended on clinical history reported by the participants. The chain employs TRBV3-1 (or the pseudogene TRBV3-2) and TRBJ2-1; tentative D call: TRBD1 (6 bases). The sequencing input was PBMCs or T cells enriched from blood (not recorded which). The receptor was isolated from a woman under 30 with acute COVID-19. Here the CDR3 DNA reads TGTGCCAGCAGCCACTCCGGGACACCCAACAATGAGCAGTTCTTC. As protein: CASSHSGTPNNEQFF.